The 29 T cell receptor beta chains below all came from one sample that was sequenced in a study of early T cells in non-severe SARS-CoV-2 infection. TCRdb re-called the 5' RACE reads with MiXCR, one entry per CDR3 protein. The sample yields tens of thousands of distinct CDR3 sequences, around 9.3% seen once. The source material was whole blood. The source of these receptors is an adult who was a healthcare worker with PCR-confirmed SARS-CoV-2 infection or an uninfected control (not recorded which).

At least ten counts were recorded for this clonotype. The V and J genes are TRBV24-1 and TRBJ2-3; perhaps TRBD2 as D (5 bases). The CDR3 sequence is 16 residues long. V lost 3 bases, J lost 3 bases, and 15 bases lay in between. Germline V gene data show CDR1 as KGHDR and CDR2 as SFDVKD. DNA of the CDR3: TGTGCCACCAGTGATCCGTCCCCGAGGGCGACAGATACGCAGTATTTT. Protein product: CATSDPSPRATDTQYF.

This clonotype was picked up many times. CDR3: CASSKKTVYYNEQFF. The CDR3 DNA is TGTGCCAGTAGTAAGAAGACGGTTTACTACAATGAGCAGTTCTTC. This chain connects TRBV19 to TRBJ2-1, with D unclear. Trimming shortened V by 4 bases and J by 3 bases, and 13 bases separated the two germline ends. Germline-derived CDR1 and CDR2 are LNHDA and SQIVND (reference sequence). The length of the CDR3 is 15 residues.

The chain combines TRBV15 with TRBJ2-1; D ambiguous. The CDR3 length is 12 residues. Germline V gene lookup returns CDR1 LNHNV and CDR2 YYDKDF (reference sequence). The V and J ends lost 8 bases and 6 bases respectively, with 11 bases between them. CDR3 coding DNA: TGTGCCACCCGCACCGGGCCCAATGAGCAGTTCTTC. It encodes CATRTGPNEQFF.

The genes are TRBV12-2 and TRBJ2-7. TRBV12-2 is flagged as a pseudogene. This CDR3 has 13 residues. The CDR3 loop reads CTSRLGTAWEQYF. The CDR3 coding sequence is TGTACAAGTCGCTTAGGCACGGCCTGGGAGCAGTACTTC.

This clonotype was counted only a few times. V is TRBV19 and J is TRBJ2-7, with D perhaps TRBD1 (6 bases). V lost 5 bases to trimming and J lost 2 bases, with 19 bases between them. Looked up from germline, CDR1 is LNHDA and CDR2 is SQIVND (reference sequence). This CDR3 is 16 amino acids long. CDR3 nucleotides: TGTGCCAGTAGTTTCACTCCGGACAGCACGGCCTACGAGCAGTACTTC. Protein sequence: CASSFTPDSTAYEQYF. Combining the CDR3 with reference TRBV19 and TRBJ2-7 gives the whole variable domain DGGITQSPKYLFRKEGQNVTLSCEQNLNHDAMYWYRQDPGQGLRLIYYSQIVNDFQKGDIAEGYSVSREKKESFPLTVTSAQKNPTAFYLCASSFTPDSTAYEQYFGPGTRLTVT.

This clonotype came up many times. The gene calls are TRBV25-1 and TRBJ1-4; D gene ambiguous. Trimming stripped 8 bases from V and 10 bases from J, with 11 bases between. The CDR3 spans 11 residues. Germline assignment: CDR1 MGHDK and CDR2 SYGVNS. The CDR3 sequence: CASLGTGKLFF. The CDR3 region has the DNA TGTGCCAGCCTGGGCACCGGAAAACTGTTTTTT.

This clonotype was seen just once. The V gene is TRBV29-1, the J gene TRBJ2-2; either TRBD1 or TRBD2 may supply D (5 bases each). V was shortened by 7 bases and J by 8 bases, with 20 bases between the two germline ends. Germline loops: CDR1 SQVTM, CDR2 ANQGSEA. The CDR3 is made up of 14 amino acids. The DNA for the CDR3 is TGCAGCGCCTCCCCGGGACCACACTTAGGGGAGCTGTTTTTT. It is translated as CSASPGPHLGELFF.

This clonotype occurred a few times. The chain is built from TRBV7-2 and TRBJ2-7, with 7 bases lining up with TRBD2. V lost 2 bases, J lost 2 bases, and 6 bases stayed unmatched. CDR1 and CDR2 from the germline V gene are SGHTA and FQGNSA. CDR3 size: 15 residues. CDR3 sequence reads: CASSLMGGGPYEQYF. CDR3 DNA: TGTGCCAGCAGCTTAATGGGGGGAGGGCCCTACGAGCAGTACTTC.

The rearrangement uses TRBV28 and TRBJ1-1; D not resolved. CDR1 MDHEN and CDR2 SYDVKM come from the germline V gene. Trimming pared 6 bases from V and 5 bases from J, leaving 16 bases between. The CDR3 totals 14 residues. CDR3 residues: CASSPNLMGTEAFF. CDR3 DNA: TGTGCCAGCAGCCCCAACTTAATGGGTACTGAAGCTTTCTTT.

The V call is TRBV28, the J call TRBJ1-6; D not resolved. CDR3 length: 13 residues. Trimming pared 8 bases from V and 0 bases from J, leaving 5 bases between. The V gene's germline CDR1 is MDHEN and CDR2 SYDVKM. The DNA for the CDR3 is TGTGCCAGCGGCAGCTCCTATAATTCACCCCTCCACTTT. Encoded protein: CASGSSYNSPLHF.

This clonotype was recorded a few times. V is TRBV6-2 or TRBV6-3 and J is TRBJ1-1; a possible D gene is TRBD1 (5 bases). The CDR3 consists of 16 residues. Germline lookup yields CDR1 MNHEY and CDR2 SVGEGT. Deletions cut 0 bases from V and 1 base from J, with 12 bases between. CDR3 residues: CASSYSGTGRNTEAFF. DNA for the CDR3: TGTGCCAGCAGTTACTCAGGGACGGGGAGGAACACTGAAGCTTTCTTT.

This clonotype appeared a few times. V usage is TRBV20-1 and J usage is TRBJ2-7, with 11 bases identical to TRBD1. V was clipped by 0 bases and J by 2 bases; unmatched bases: 9. This CDR3 has 17 residues. Germline assignment: CDR1 DFQATT and CDR2 SNEGSKA (reference sequence). CDR3 sequence (DNA): TGCAGTGCTAGAGATCGCTATTGGGGACAGGGGGCCTACGAGCAGTACTTC. It yields the protein CSARDRYWGQGAYEQYF.

In its sample, this clonotype ranks as medium-sized. This chain joins TRBV20-1 and TRBJ2-1; 7 nucleotides align to TRBD2. The V segment lost 6 bases and the J segment 0 bases; nucleotides outside the gene matches: 14. Germline V CDR1 and CDR2: DFQATT, SNEGSKA (reference sequence). This CDR3 has 17 residues. CDR3: CSASRRGLLSSYNEQFF. The CDR3 DNA reads TGCAGTGCCTCCCGTCGGGGACTACTAAGCTCCTACAATGAGCAGTTCTTC.

This clonotype was picked up many times. This CDR3 is CASSFRDYETDTQYF. The CDR3 coding sequence is TGTGCCAGCAGCTTCCGGGACTATGAGACAGATACGCAGTATTTT. The chain has TRBV7-2 and TRBJ2-3; 7 positions match TRBD2. Trimming took 3 bases from V and 3 from J; bases not matched to a gene: 6. Germline V CDR1 and CDR2: SGHTA, FQGNSA. The CDR3 is 15 amino acids.

This clonotype was recorded a few times. The chain couples TRBV9 to TRBJ1-6; the D is unclear. The CDR3 totals 14 residues. Germline CDR1 is SGDLS and CDR2 is YYNGEE. V was shortened by 0 bases and J by 8 bases, with 9 bases between the two germline ends. The CDR3 nucleotides are TGTGCCAGCAGCGTAGTAGGTGCCGATTCACCCCTCCACTTT. It encodes CASSVVGADSPLHF.

The sample holds many counts of this clonotype. This sequence joins TRBV6-6 and TRBJ1-1; no reliable D call. The CDR3 has 14 residues. The V gene lost 6 bases and the J gene lost 5 bases, with 16 bases spanning the gap. The germline V gene encodes CDR1 MNHNY and CDR2 SVGAGI (reference sequence). The DNA of the CDR3 is TGTGCCAGCAGCCAGGCCCAAAGAGGGACTGAAGCTTTCTTT. Amino acids: CASSQAQRGTEAFF.

The gene calls are TRBV25-1 and TRBJ2-2; 15 nucleotides match TRBD2. V lost 9 bases to trimming and J lost 6 bases; unmatched junction nucleotides: 5. This CDR3 is 15 amino acids long. Germline-derived CDR1 and CDR2 are MGHDK and SYGVNS. As DNA, the CDR3 is TGTGCCAGTACCGGACTAGCGGGAGGGCCCGGGGAGCTGTTTTTT. The encoded protein is CASTGLAGGPGELFF. Full variable domain (remainder filled in from reference TRBV25-1 and TRBJ2-2): EADIYQTPRYLVIGTGKKITLECSQTMGHDKMYWYQQDPGMELHLIHYSYGVNSTEKGDLSSESTVSRIRTEHFPLTLESARPSHTSQYLCASTGLAGGPGELFFGEGSRLTVL.

The chain carries TRBV7-3 and TRBJ1-1, with D tentatively TRBD1 (5 bases). The CDR3 has 15 amino acids. Germline V gene data show CDR1 as SGHTA and CDR2 as FQGTGA. V was clipped by 0 bases and J by 1 base, with 9 bases between them. The CDR3 region is CASSLTGPTNTEAFF. In DNA form, the CDR3 reads TGTGCCAGCAGCTTAACGGGACCGACGAACACTGAAGCTTTCTTT.

The chain links TRBV14 to TRBJ2-1; D ambiguous. The V end lost 0 bases, the J end lost 7 bases, and 10 bases lay between the germline ends. The length of the CDR3 is 14 residues. CDR1 is SGHDN, CDR2 FVKESK, per germline. CDR3 amino acids: CASSQESIRNEQFF. In nucleotides, the CDR3 is TGTGCCAGCAGCCAAGAGTCTATACGGAATGAGCAGTTCTTC.

The rearrangement uses TRBV6-6 and TRBJ2-1; 7 bases line up with TRBD2. CDR3 length: 16 residues. Germline V gene sequence: CDR1 MNHNY, CDR2 SVGAGI (reference sequence). V trimming: 5 bases; J trimming: 2 bases; junction bases outside the gene matches: 9. The CDR3: CASSERGTTPYNEQFF. The DNA for the CDR3 is TGTGCCAGCAGTGAACGAGGGACTACTCCCTACAATGAGCAGTTCTTC.

V and J are TRBV24-1 and TRBJ1-2, with unresolved D. Germline assignment: CDR1 KGHDR and CDR2 SFDVKD. CDR3 size: 13 residues. With 4 bases removed from V and 4 bases from J, the gap between germline ends came to 9 bases. CDR3 amino acids: CATSERGTYGYTF. The DNA of the CDR3 is TGTGCCACCAGTGAACGGGGAACCTATGGCTACACCTTC.

The table lists this clonotype with many counts. The chain joins TRBV9 to TRBJ2-7; 8 nucleotides align to TRBD2. V gave up 3 bases and J gave up 1 base; unmatched junction bases: 9. The CDR3 has 16 amino acids. Germline V CDR1 and CDR2: SGDLS, YYNGEE. CDR3 sequence reads: CASSALGSGSSYEQYF. The CDR3, as DNA: TGTGCCAGCAGCGCACTTGGGAGCGGGAGTTCCTACGAGCAGTACTTC. The full variable domain, with the rest looked up from reference TRBV9 and TRBJ2-7, is DSGVTQTPKHLITATGQRVTLRCSPRSGDLSVYWYQQSLDQGLQFLIQYYNGEERAKGNILERFSAQQFPDLHSELNLSSLELGDSALYFCASSALGSGSSYEQYFGPGTRLTVT.

The rearrangement joins TRBV20-1 to TRBJ2-1, with D possibly called TRBD1 or TRBD2 (6 bases each). V lost 3 bases, J lost 4 bases, and 13 bases lay in between. From germline, CDR1 is DFQATT and CDR2 SNEGSKA (reference sequence). This CDR3 spans 14 amino acids. The CDR3 coding sequence is TGCAGTGCTAGTTCGGGGGCGTCTTACAATGAGCAGTTCTTC. Protein: CSASSGASYNEQFF.

This chain connects TRBV28 to TRBJ2-7; 8 nucleotides line up with TRBD1. The CDR3 is made up of 15 amino acids. CDR1 and CDR2 (germline): MDHEN, SYDVKM. V lost 4 bases to trimming and J lost 3 bases; unmatched junction nucleotides: 8. CDR3 sequence: CASSSPPGQGYEQYF. The CDR3 coding sequence is TGTGCCAGCAGTTCCCCTCCCGGACAGGGCTACGAGCAGTACTTC.

This clonotype was counted many times. DNA of the CDR3: TGCAGCGTTTCCCGGGGGCAGGGAGAGACCCAGTACTTC. Translated, it gives CSVSRGQGETQYF. V and J are TRBV29-1 and TRBJ2-5, with D perhaps being TRBD1 or TRBD2 (6 bases each). The length of the CDR3 is 13 residues. Germline V lookup: CDR1 SQVTM, CDR2 ANQGSEA. Between the trimmed V and J ends, which lost 5 bases and 4 bases, there was a span of 14 bases.

The sample holds many counts of this clonotype. The chain links TRBV6-5 to TRBJ2-3; TRBD2 is a possible D gene (5 bases). Germline CDR1 is MNHEY and CDR2 is SVGAGI. The CDR3 consists of 13 residues. V gave up 5 bases and J gave up 2 bases, with 8 bases separating them. CDR3 DNA: TGTGCCAGCAGTCTGACTACCACAGATACGCAGTATTTT. It codes for CASSLTTTDTQYF.

The genes are TRBV6-1 and TRBJ2-7, with 11 positions matching TRBD2. The junction had 16 bases not matched to a gene; V was cut back by 8 bases and J by 7 bases. The CDR3 is 16 residues long. Germline assignment: CDR1 MNHNS and CDR2 SASEGT. This CDR3 reads CASSSLLAGGRVEQYF. CDR3 in DNA: TGTGCCAGCTCCAGTCTCTTAGCGGGAGGGCGAGTTGAGCAGTACTTC.

This clonotype was recorded many times. The chain joins TRBV6-5 to TRBJ2-7; D not certain. The CDR3 consists of 15 residues. Trimming removed 1 base at V and 0 bases at J, with 10 bases between. Germline V lookup: CDR1 MNHEY, CDR2 SVGAGI. In DNA, the CDR3 is TGTGCCAGCAGTTACTTTTCAGGAACCTCCTACGAGCAGTACTTC. It yields the protein CASSYFSGTSYEQYF.

The rearrangement links TRBV28 to TRBJ2-7; 7 bases map to TRBD2. This CDR3 comprises 17 residues. Unmatched junction bases numbered 17, after V lost 6 bases and J lost 3 bases. CDR1 is MDHEN and CDR2 is SYDVKM in the germline V gene. This CDR3 reads CASRAPGLPKGFYEQYF. CDR3 DNA sequence: TGTGCCAGCAGGGCCCCGGGACTACCCAAGGGGTTCTACGAGCAGTACTTC. Full variable domain (remainder filled in from reference TRBV28 and TRBJ2-7): DVKVTQSSRYLVKRTGEKVFLECVQDMDHENMFWYRQDPGLGLRLIYFSYDVKMKEKGDIPEGYSVSREKKERFSLILESASTNQTSMYLCASRAPGLPKGFYEQYFGPGTRLTVT.